This T cell receptor (beta chain) stems from a study of T cells in Graves' hyperthyroidism and ophthalmopathy. Study-wide findings and caveats: The majority of expanded thyroid clonotypes above 0.001 also appeared in blood.

The CDR3 extends over 14 amino acids. The germline V gene encodes CDR1 MNHEY and CDR2 SVGAGI. With 6 bases removed from V and 6 bases from J, the gap between germline ends came to 15 bases. PBMCs were obtained from 10 ml fresh peripheral blood. Researchers took RNA transcripts and amplified the TCR beta CDR3 regions from them. HTBI primers were used for first-round RT-PCR of the TCR CDR3. TCRdb analysed the multiplex PCR reads with MiXCR anew, one entry per CDR3 protein. Of hundreds of thousands of distinct CDR3 sequences in the sample, 20% to 25% were seen once. This clonotype was counted many times. Its target is not known.

The sample was blood. The receptor was derived from a man aged 45-65 years with Graves' hyperthyroidism. The chain joins TRBV6-5 to TRBJ2-4; D is possibly TRBD2 (6 bases). The CDR3 bases are TGTGCCAGCAGGCGTGGAGGGCCCGGAAACATTCAGTACTTC. Encoded protein: CASRRGGPGNIQYF.